This section outlines one T cell receptor (beta chain) sequence together with its context. The antigen remains unidentified. The sample is drawn from a study of blood T cells in healthy people across ages. Study findings and constraints: Long-lived donors carried more naive CD4+ cells and greater diversity than aged donors.

The second PCR ran roughly 6 to 11 cycles with a sample-barcoded 5' primer and J-beta primers. There were at least 2.5 million CDR3-containing paired-end reads obtained from each sample. In TCRdb, the 5' RACE reads were re-called with MiXCR into one record per CDR3 protein. The table lists about 630,000 distinct CDR3 sequences, under 25% of them singletons, with 3% to 4.5% in the top ten. Peripheral blood was drawn, around 9.4 milliliters per donor. Isolated PBMCs totaled at least 6 million in each sample. Looked up from germline, CDR1 is SGHTA and CDR2 is FQGNSA. The CDR3 runs to 16 residues. Trimming removed 4 bases from V and 2 bases from J; junction bases left unmatched: 3.

The genes are TRBV7-2 and TRBJ2-3; 13 nucleotides match TRBD2. The sequenced sample consisted of blood. The sequence was collected from a man between 70 and 80 years old in good health. The CDR3 sequence: CASSSGLAGVTDTQYF. The CDR3 DNA sequence: TGTGCCAGCAGCTCCGGACTAGCGGGAGTCACAGATACGCAGTATTTT.